A single sample gave rise to the 24 T cell receptor beta chains below, sequenced in a study of blood T cell repertoires in COVID-19. Clones were sequenced by immunoSEQ multiplex PCR, and TCRdb holds only the in-frame ones, with some missing. The sample yields about 320,000 clones, around 83% seen once. Sequencing was carried out using peripheral blood. All receptors come from a woman in her forties or fifties with acute or convalescent COVID-19.

V is TRBV14 and J is TRBJ2-2, with 12 positions matching TRBD1. V lost 2 bases and J lost 6; bases outside the gene matches: 7. The CDR3 has 17 amino acids. CDR1 and CDR2 (germline): SGHDN, FVKESK. The chain's CDR3 is CASSQSRDRGRSGELFF. The CDR3 bases are TGTGCCAGCAGCCAATCCAGGGACAGGGGGCGTTCCGGGGAGCTGTTTTTT.

The V and J genes are TRBV5-1 and TRBJ2-5; D is perhaps TRBD2 (6 bases). CDR3 length: 14 residues. Looked up from germline, CDR1 is SGHRS and CDR2 is YFSETQ. Trimming shortened V by 3 bases and J by 2 bases, and 11 bases separated the two germline ends. CDR3 loop: CASSSPGDQETQYF. CDR3 in DNA: TGCGCCAGCAGCTCGCCGGGGGATCAAGAGACCCAGTACTTC.

The CDR3 DNA reads as TGTGCCAGCAGCCCGTTCACCGGGGAGCTGTTTTTT. Translation: CASSPFTGELFF. V and J are TRBV7-8 and TRBJ2-2; D gene unclear. The V gene lost 5 bases and the J gene lost 4 bases, with 5 bases spanning the gap. CDR3 length: 12 residues. From germline, CDR1 is SGHVS and CDR2 FQNEAQ.

The CDR3 sequence is CASSKLDYRGNQPQHF. CDR3 coding DNA: TGTGCCAGCAGCAAGTTAGATTACAGGGGAAATCAGCCCCAGCATTTT. This chain connects TRBV21-1 to TRBJ1-5; the listed D gene, TRBD1, was not tested against the DNA. TRBV21-1 is given as a pseudogene. The CDR3 length is 16 residues.

This clone appeared a single time. The rearrangement links TRBV4-1 to TRBJ2-5; D gene ambiguous. CDR1 MGHRA and CDR2 YSYEKL come from the germline V gene. V lost 0 bases to trimming and J lost 2 bases, with 10 bases between them. The CDR3 is made up of 15 amino acids. CDR3 region: CASSQEGFLQETQYF. In DNA form, the CDR3 reads TGCGCCAGCAGCCAAGAGGGCTTTTTACAAGAGACCCAGTACTTC.

The chain couples TRBV5-1 to TRBJ2-3; the match to TRBD2 covers 11 bases. Looked up from germline, CDR1 is SGHRS and CDR2 is YFSETQ. Trimming removed 3 bases from V and 3 bases from J; junction bases left unmatched: 9. This CDR3 has 17 amino acids. The CDR3 nucleotides read TGCGCCAGCAGCTCGGGAACTACTAGCGGGGGAACAGATACGCAGTATTTT. Translating gives CASSSGTTSGGTDTQYF.

The chain recombines TRBV9 with TRBJ2-1; D is possibly TRBD2 (5 bases). CDR3 length: 15 amino acids. The V gene lost 1 base and the J gene lost 0 bases, with 8 bases spanning the gap. Germline CDR1 SGDLS, CDR2 YYNGEE. The CDR3 sequence: CASSVIAGSYNEQFF. CDR3 nucleotide sequence: TGTGCCAGCAGCGTAATCGCGGGCTCCTACAATGAGCAGTTCTTC.

This clone was recorded only once. This rearrangement joins TRBV15 to TRBJ1-3; D is unclear. Germline assignment: CDR1 LNHNV and CDR2 YYDKDF (reference sequence). The V end was cut by 1 base, the J end by 3 bases, with 13 bases between. The CDR3 consists of 16 residues. CDR3 protein: CATSRAEPINGNTIYF. The CDR3, as DNA: TGTGCCACCAGCAGAGCTGAGCCCATCAATGGAAACACCATATATTTT.

This chain links TRBV7-6 with TRBJ2-1, with a tentative D call TRBD1 (6 bases). The V end was cut by 5 bases, the J end by 4 bases, with 15 bases between. This CDR3 contains 15 residues. The germline V gene has CDR1 SGHVS and CDR2 FNYEAQ. CDR3 sequence reads: CASSPMPGEYNEQFF. CDR3 DNA: TGTGCCAGCAGCCCAATGCCAGGGGAGTACAATGAGCAGTTCTTC.

The chain is built from TRBV2 and TRBJ2-2, with 7 positions matching TRBD1. Germline V gene sequence: CDR1 SNHLY, CDR2 FYNNEI. The CDR3 spans 14 residues. V lost 5 bases, J lost 3 bases, and 3 bases stayed unmatched. The CDR3 bases are TGTGCCAGCAGTAGACAGGGTTACACCGGGGAGCTGTTTTTT. Its protein product is CASSRQGYTGELFF.

This clone showed up just once. V is TRBV7-2 and J is TRBJ1-3; D gene ambiguous. Germline CDR1 and CDR2: SGHTA and FQGNSA. V lost 5 bases and J 0 bases, leaving 14 bases between the germline ends. The CDR3 contains 16 residues. CDR3 sequence: CASSLGLSSSGNTIYF. Written as DNA, the CDR3 is TGTGCCAGCAGCCTAGGACTGTCGAGCTCTGGAAACACCATATATTTT.

The V and J genes are TRBV21-1 and TRBJ1-1. TRBV21-1 has pseudogene status. The CDR3 loop spans 16 amino acids. The CDR3 loop reads CAGSLKGPGGNTEAFF. Written as DNA, the CDR3 is TGTGCCGGCAGCCTAAAGGGCCCCGGAGGGAACACTGAAGCTTTCTTT.

This chain connects TRBV3-1 (or the pseudogene TRBV3-2) to TRBJ1-2; D gene unclear. The CDR3 is made up of 11 amino acids. The V gene's germline CDR1 is LGHDT and CDR2 YNNKEL (reference sequence). The V gene lost 3 bases and the J gene lost 6 bases, with 5 bases spanning the gap. CDR3 loop: CASSQGHGYTF. Here the CDR3 DNA reads TGTGCCAGCAGCCAGGGCCATGGCTACACCTTC.

The chain joins TRBV6-2 or TRBV6-3 to TRBJ1-1, with D possibly being TRBD1 (5 bases). The CDR3 consists of 14 residues. Germline V CDR1 and CDR2: MNHEY, SVGEGT. Trimming stripped 2 bases from V and 0 bases from J, with 7 bases between. CDR3 coding DNA: TGTGCCAGCAGTTACACAGGATTGAACACTGAAGCTTTCTTT. This encodes CASSYTGLNTEAFF.

The J gene is TRBJ2-7, the V gene TRBV5-1, with TRBD1 identical over 8 bases. The CDR3 sequence is 13 residues long. The trim removed 6 bases at V and 4 bases at J, leaving 6 bases unmatched. Germline lookup yields CDR1 SGHRS and CDR2 YFSETQ. In DNA, the CDR3 is TGCGCCAGCAAGGGACAGGAATCGTACGAGCAGTACGTC. It translates to CASKGQESYEQYV.

CDR3 amino acids: CASSKGQGFEAFF. CDR3 in DNA: TGTGCCAGCAGTAAGGGACAGGGGTTTGAAGCTTTCTTT. This chain uses TRBV2 with TRBJ1-1; TRBD1 matches at 10 bases. J lost 7 bases, V lost 5 bases, and 4 bases had no gene match. Germline CDR1 reads SNHLY; CDR2 reads FYNNEI. CDR3 size: 13 residues.

The gene calls are TRBV19 and TRBJ2-7; 9 positions match TRBD1. Germline V CDR1 and CDR2: LNHDA, SQIVND (reference sequence). V trimming: 2 bases; J trimming: 7 bases; junction bases outside the gene matches: 9. The CDR3 has 15 amino acids. The CDR3 protein is CASSITTGTGREQYF. Written as DNA, the CDR3 is TGTGCCAGTAGTATAACCACAGGGACAGGGAGAGAGCAGTACTTC.

This clone is a singleton in its sample. This chain joins TRBV11-3 and TRBJ2-2, with 7 positions matching TRBD1. From germline, CDR1 is SGHNT and CDR2 YENEEA. V was pared by 5 bases and J by 4 bases, with 7 bases of the junction left unmatched. This CDR3 region has 15 residues. The CDR3 is CASSPRQGGTGELFF. CDR3 sequence (DNA): TGTGCCAGCAGCCCCAGACAGGGTGGCACCGGGGAGCTGTTTTTT.

This chain links TRBV5-4 with TRBJ2-1, with 8 bases lining up with TRBD2. Germline-derived CDR1 and CDR2 are SGHNT and YYREEE (reference sequence). The CDR3 length is 15 residues. V lost 1 base and J lost 5; bases outside the gene matches: 5. The CDR3 region has the DNA TGTGCCAGCAGCTTGCCCGGGGGGGCCCACAATGAGCAGTTCTTC. Translating gives CASSLPGGAHNEQFF. The complete variable domain, with remaining parts taken from reference TRBV5-4 and TRBJ2-1, reads ETGVTQSPTHLIKTRGQQVTLRCSSQSGHNTVSWYQQALGQGPQFIFQYYREEENGRGNFPPRFSGLQFPNYSSELNVNALELDDSALYLCASSLPGGAHNEQFFGPGTRLTVL.

J is TRBJ2-7 and V is TRBV5-1, with D possibly being TRBD1 (5 bases). CDR1 is SGHRS and CDR2 is YFSETQ in the germline V gene. There are 14 residues in the CDR3. The germline V and J ends were trimmed by 4 bases and 6 bases, with 17 bases remaining between them. The CDR3 loop is CASSQGTRALEQYF. The CDR3 DNA is TGCGCCAGCAGCCAGGGCACCCGGGCTCTCGAGCAGTACTTC.

V gene TRBV15 combines with J gene TRBJ1-3; the D is unclear. In germline, CDR1 is LNHNV, CDR2 YYDKDF (reference sequence). V was trimmed by 0 bases and J by 1 base, leaving 7 bases between them. The CDR3 contains 15 residues. The chain's CDR3 is CATSRDLASGNTIYF. The CDR3 DNA is TGTGCCACCAGCAGAGATTTGGCTTCTGGAAACACCATATATTTT.

This chain connects TRBV12-3 or TRBV12-4 to TRBJ2-1, with TRBD2 matching over 10 bases. The length of the CDR3 is 12 residues. V was clipped by 7 bases and J by 7 bases; unmatched bases: 1. The CDR3 bases are TGTGCCAGCACTAGCGGGGGAAATGAGCAGTTCTTC. Protein: CASTSGGNEQFF.

The chain is built from TRBV18 and TRBJ1-3, with 7 bases matching TRBD1. This CDR3 has 15 residues. CDR1 and CDR2 from the germline V gene are KGHSH and LQKENI. Trimming took 0 bases from V and 9 from J; bases not matched to a gene: 8. CDR3 sequence: CASSPPPSAGGTIYF. The CDR3 bases are TGTGCCAGCTCACCACCCCCGTCGGCAGGGGGCACCATATATTTT.

The chain couples TRBV7-9 to TRBJ2-2; 8 bases align to TRBD1. Trimming at V came to 5 bases and at J to 0 bases, leaving 5 bases not matched to a gene. The germline CDR1 and CDR2 sequences are SEHNR and FQNEAQ (reference sequence). This CDR3 has 16 amino acids. The CDR3 coding sequence is TGTGCCAGCAGCCGCGGGACAGGTGCGAACACCGGGGAGCTGTTTTTT. It specifies CASSRGTGANTGELFF. Combining the CDR3 with reference TRBV7-9 and TRBJ2-2 gives the whole variable domain DTGVSQNPRHKITKRGQNVTFRCDPISEHNRLYWYRQTLGQGPEFLTYFQNEAQLEKSRLLSDRFSAERPKGSFSTLEIQRTEQGDSAMYLCASSRGTGANTGELFFGEGSRLTVL.